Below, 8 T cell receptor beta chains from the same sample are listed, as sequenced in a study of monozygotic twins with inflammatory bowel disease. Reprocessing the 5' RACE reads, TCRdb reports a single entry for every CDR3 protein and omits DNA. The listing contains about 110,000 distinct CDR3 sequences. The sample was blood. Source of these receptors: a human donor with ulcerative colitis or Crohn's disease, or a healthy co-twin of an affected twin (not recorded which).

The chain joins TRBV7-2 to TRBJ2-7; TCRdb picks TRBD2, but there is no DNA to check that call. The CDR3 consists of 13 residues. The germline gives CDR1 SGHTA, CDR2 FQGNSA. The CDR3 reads CASSLAGGREQYF.

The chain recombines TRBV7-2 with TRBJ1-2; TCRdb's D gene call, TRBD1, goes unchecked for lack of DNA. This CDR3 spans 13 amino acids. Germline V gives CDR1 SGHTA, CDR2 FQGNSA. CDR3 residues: CASSSDTNRGYTF.

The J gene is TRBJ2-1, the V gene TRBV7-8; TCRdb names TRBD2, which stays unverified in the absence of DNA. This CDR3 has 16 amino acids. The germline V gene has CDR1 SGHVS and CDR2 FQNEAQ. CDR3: CASSPLAGAIFNEQFF.

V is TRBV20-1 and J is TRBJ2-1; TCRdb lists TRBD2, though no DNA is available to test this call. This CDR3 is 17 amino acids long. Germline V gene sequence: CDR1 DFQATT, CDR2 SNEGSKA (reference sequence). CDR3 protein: CSARVGNSGGSYNEQFF.

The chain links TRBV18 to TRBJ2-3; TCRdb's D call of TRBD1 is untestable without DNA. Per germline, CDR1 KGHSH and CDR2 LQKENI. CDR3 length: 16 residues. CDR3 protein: CASSPPAGGVTDTQYF. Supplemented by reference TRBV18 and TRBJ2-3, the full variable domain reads NAGVMQNPRHLVRRRGQEARLRCSPMKGHSHVYWYRQLPEEGLKFMVYLQKENIIDESGMPKERFSAEFPKEGPSILRIQQVVRGDSAAYFCASSPPAGGVTDTQYFGPGTRLTVL.

This CDR3 is CASRLGGYNSPLHF. The rearrangement uses TRBV27 and TRBJ1-6. The V gene's germline CDR1 is MNHEY and CDR2 SMNVEV (reference sequence). The CDR3 sequence is 14 residues long.

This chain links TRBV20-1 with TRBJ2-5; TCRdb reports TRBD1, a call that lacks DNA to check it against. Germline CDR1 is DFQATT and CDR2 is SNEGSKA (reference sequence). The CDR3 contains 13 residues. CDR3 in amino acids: CSEKGGSGETQYF.

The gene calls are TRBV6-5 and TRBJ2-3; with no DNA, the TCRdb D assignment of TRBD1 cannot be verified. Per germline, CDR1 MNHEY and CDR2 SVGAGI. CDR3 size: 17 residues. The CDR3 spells CASSYPRTGFGTDTQYF.